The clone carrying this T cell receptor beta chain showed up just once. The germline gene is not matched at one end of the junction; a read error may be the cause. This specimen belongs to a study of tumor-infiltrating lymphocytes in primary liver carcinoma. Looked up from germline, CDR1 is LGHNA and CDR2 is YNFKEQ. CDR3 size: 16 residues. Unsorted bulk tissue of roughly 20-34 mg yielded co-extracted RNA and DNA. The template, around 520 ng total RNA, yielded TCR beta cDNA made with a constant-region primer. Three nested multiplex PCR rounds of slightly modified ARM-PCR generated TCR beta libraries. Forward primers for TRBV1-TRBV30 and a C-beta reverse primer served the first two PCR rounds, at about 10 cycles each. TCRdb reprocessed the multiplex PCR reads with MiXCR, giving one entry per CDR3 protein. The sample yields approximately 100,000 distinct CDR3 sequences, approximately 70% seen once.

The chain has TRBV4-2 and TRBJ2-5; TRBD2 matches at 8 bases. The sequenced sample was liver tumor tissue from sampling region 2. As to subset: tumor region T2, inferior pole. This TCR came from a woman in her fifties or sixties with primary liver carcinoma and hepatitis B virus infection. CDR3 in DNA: TGTGCCAGCAGACAAGCCTGGCGGGAGGTCCAAGAGACCCAATACTTC. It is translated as CASRQAWREVQETQYF.